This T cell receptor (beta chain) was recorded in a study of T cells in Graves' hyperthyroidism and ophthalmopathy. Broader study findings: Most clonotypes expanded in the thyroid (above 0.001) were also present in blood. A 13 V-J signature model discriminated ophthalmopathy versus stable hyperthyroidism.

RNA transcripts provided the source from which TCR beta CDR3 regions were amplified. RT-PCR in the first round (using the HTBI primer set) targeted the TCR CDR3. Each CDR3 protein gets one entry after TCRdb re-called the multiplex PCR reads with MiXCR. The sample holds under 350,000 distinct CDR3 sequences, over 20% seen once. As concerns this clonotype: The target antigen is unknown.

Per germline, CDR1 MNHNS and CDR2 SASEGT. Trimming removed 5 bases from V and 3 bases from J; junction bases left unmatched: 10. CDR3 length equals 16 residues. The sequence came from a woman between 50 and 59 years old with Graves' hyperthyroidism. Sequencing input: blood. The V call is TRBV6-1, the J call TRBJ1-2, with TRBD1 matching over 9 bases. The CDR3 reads CASSPVSGTGYYGYTF. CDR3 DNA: TGTGCCAGCAGTCCGGTTTCCGGGACAGGGTACTATGGCTACACCTTC.